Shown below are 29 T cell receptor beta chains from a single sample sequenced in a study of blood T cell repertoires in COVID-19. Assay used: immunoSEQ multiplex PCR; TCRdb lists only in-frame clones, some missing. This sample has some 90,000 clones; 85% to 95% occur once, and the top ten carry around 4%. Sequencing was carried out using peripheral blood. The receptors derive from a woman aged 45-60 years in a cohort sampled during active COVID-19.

CDR3 amino acids: CASSFGTVNRAFF. CDR3 in DNA: TGTGCCAGCAGTTTCGGGACAGTCAACCGGGCTTTCTTT. The chain couples TRBV12-3 or TRBV12-4 to TRBJ1-1, with 7 bases fitting TRBD1. After removal of 3 bases from V and 11 bases from J, the junction contained 9 bases not matched to a gene. This CDR3 is built from 13 residues.

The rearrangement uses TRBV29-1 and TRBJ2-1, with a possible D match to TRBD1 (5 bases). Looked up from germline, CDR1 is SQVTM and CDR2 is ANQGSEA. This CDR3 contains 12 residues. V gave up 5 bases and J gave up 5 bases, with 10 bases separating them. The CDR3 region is CSVKAGNNEQFF. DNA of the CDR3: TGCAGCGTTAAGGCAGGGAACAATGAGCAGTTCTTC.

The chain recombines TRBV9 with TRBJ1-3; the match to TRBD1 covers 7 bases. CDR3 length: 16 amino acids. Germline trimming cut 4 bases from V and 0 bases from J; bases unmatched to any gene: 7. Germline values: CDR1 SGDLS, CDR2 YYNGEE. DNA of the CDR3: TGTGCCAGCAGCACAACAGGGGCCTACTCTGGAAACACCATATATTTT. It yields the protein CASSTTGAYSGNTIYF.

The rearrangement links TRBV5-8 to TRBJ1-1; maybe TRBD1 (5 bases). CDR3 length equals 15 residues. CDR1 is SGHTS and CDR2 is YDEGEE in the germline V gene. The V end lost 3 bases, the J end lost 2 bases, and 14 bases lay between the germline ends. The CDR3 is CASSWKTDLNTEAFF. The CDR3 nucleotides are TGTGCCAGCAGCTGGAAGACAGACCTTAACACTGAAGCTTTCTTT.

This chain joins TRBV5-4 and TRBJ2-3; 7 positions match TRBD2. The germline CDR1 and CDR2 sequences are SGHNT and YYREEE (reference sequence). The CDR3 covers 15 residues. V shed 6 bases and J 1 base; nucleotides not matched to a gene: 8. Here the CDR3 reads CASTLEAGGTDTQYF. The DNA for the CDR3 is TGTGCCAGCACCCTCGAGGCGGGAGGCACAGATACGCAGTATTTT.

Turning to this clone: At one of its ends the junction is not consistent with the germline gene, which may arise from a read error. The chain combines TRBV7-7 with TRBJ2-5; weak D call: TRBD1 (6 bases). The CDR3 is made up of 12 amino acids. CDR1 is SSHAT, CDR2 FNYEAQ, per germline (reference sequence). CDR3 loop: CASSLRGETQYF. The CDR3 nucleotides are TGTGCTAGCAGCCTAAGGGGGGAGACCCAGTACTTC.

CDR3 region: CAISESSGGRATDTQYF. For the CDR3, the DNA is TGTGCCATCAGTGAGTCGTCGGGCGGGAGGGCCACAGATACGCAGTATTTT. The chain is built from TRBV10-3 and TRBJ2-3, with 9 bases matching TRBD2. V lost 0 bases to trimming and J lost 2 bases; unmatched junction nucleotides: 6. The CDR3 is 17 amino acids. CDR1 and CDR2 from the germline V gene are ENHRY and SYGVKD.

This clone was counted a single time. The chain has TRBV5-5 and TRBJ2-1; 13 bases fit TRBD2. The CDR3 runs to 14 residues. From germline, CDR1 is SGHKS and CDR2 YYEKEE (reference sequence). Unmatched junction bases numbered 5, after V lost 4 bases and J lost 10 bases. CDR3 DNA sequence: TGTGCCAGCAGCCCTGGACTAGCGGGAGTGGAGCAGTTCTTC. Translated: CASSPGLAGVEQFF.

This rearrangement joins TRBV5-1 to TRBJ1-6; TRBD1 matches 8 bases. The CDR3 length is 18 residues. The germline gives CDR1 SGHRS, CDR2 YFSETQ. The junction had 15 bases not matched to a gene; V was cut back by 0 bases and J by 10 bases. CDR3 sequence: CASSLATGGTGGGSPLHF. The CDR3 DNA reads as TGCGCCAGCAGCTTGGCCACCGGCGGGACAGGTGGTGGGTCACCCCTCCACTTT.

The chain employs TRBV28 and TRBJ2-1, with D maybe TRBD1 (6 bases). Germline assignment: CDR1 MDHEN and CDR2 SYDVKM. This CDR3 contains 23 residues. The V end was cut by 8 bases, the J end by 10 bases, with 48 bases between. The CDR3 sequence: CASGIDSFPIWGFQGPGRQEQFF. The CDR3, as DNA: TGTGCCAGCGGAATCGACAGTTTCCCTATCTGGGGATTCCAGGGGCCGGGTCGCCAGGAGCAGTTCTTC.

The CDR3 sequence: CASSQLQTGGPYNEQFF. CDR3 bases: TGCGCCAGCAGCCAGCTACAGACAGGGGGTCCCTACAATGAGCAGTTCTTC. The J gene is TRBJ2-1, the V gene TRBV4-1, with 9 bases lining up with TRBD1. V was pared by 3 bases and J by 2 bases, with 8 bases of the junction left unmatched. Germline lookup yields CDR1 MGHRA and CDR2 YSYEKL. The CDR3 runs 17 residues.

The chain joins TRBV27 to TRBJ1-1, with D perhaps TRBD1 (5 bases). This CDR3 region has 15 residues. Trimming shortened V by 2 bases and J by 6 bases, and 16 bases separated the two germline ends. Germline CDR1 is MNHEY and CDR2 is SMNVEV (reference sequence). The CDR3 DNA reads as TGTGCCAGCAGTTTACTCAGGGAAAGGAAGGCTGAAGCTTTCTTT. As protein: CASSLLRERKAEAFF.

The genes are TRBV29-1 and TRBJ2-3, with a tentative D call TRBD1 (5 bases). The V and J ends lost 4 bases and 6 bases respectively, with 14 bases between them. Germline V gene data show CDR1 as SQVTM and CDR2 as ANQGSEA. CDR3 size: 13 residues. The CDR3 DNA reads TGCAGCGTTGGGGGCGTTCCGCTTGATACGCAGTATTTT. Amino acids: CSVGGVPLDTQYF.

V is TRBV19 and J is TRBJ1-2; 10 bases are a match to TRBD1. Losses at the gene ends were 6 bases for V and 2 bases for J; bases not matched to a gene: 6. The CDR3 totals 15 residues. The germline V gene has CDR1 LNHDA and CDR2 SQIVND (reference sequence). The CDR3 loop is CASRSSGQGNYGYTF. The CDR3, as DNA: TGTGCCAGTAGATCCTCGGGACAGGGGAACTATGGCTACACCTTC.

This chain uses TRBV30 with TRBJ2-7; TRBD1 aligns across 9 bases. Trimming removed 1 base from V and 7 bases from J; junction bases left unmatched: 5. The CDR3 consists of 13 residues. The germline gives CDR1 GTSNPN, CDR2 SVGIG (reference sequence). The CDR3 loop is CAWSGQGGTEQYF. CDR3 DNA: TGTGCCTGGAGTGGACAGGGGGGGACGGAGCAGTACTTC.

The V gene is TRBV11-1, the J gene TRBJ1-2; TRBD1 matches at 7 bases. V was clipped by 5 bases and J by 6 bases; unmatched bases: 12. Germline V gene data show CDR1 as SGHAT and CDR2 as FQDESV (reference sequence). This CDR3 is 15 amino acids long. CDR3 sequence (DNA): TGTGCCAGCAGCATCGATTCACGACAGGGCAATGGCTACACCTTC. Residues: CASSIDSRQGNGYTF.

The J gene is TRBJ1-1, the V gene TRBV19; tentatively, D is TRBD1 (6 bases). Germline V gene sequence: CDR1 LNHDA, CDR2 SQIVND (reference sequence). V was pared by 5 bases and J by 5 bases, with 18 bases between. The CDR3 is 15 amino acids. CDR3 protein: CASSEGGALRTEAFF. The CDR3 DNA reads TGTGCCAGTAGTGAGGGGGGGGCCCTGAGGACTGAAGCTTTCTTT.

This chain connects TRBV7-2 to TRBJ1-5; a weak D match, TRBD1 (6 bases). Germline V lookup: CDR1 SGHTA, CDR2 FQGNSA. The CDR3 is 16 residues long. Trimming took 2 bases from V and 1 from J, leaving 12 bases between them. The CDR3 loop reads CASSLNGGASNQPQHF. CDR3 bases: TGTGCCAGCAGCTTAAATGGGGGCGCGAGCAATCAGCCCCAGCATTTT.

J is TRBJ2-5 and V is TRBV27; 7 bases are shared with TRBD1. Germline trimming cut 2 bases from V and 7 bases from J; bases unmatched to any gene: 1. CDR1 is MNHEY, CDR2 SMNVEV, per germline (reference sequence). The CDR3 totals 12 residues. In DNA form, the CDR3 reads TGTGCCAGCAGTTTAAACAGGGGGACCCAGTACTTC. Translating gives CASSLNRGTQYF.

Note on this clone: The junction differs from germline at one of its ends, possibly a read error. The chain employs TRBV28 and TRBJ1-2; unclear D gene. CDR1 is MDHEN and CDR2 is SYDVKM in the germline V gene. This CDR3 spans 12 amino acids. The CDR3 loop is CASSLWGADARF. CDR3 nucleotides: TGTGCCAGCAGTTTATGGGGCGCAGACGCCCGCTTC.

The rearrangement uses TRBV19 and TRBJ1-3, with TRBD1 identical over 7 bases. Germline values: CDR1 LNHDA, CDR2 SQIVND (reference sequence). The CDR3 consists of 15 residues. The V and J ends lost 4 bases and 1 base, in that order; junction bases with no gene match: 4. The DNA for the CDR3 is TGTGCCAGTAGTAGGGACAGAGATTCTGGAAACACCATATATTTT. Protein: CASSRDRDSGNTIYF.

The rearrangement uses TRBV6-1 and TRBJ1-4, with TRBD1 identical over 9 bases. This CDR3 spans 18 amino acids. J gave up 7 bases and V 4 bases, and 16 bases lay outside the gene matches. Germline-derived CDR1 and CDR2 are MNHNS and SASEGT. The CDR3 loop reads CASSASTGTGIFREKLFF. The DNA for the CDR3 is TGTGCCAGCAGTGCATCAACCGGGACAGGGATTTTTCGTGAAAAACTGTTTTTT.

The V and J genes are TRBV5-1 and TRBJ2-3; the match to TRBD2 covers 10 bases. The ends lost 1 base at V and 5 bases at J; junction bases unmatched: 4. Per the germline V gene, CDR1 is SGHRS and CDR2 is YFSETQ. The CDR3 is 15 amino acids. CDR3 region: CASSLSGGAEDTQYF. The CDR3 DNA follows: TGCGCCAGCAGCTTGAGCGGGGGGGCAGAAGATACGCAGTATTTT.

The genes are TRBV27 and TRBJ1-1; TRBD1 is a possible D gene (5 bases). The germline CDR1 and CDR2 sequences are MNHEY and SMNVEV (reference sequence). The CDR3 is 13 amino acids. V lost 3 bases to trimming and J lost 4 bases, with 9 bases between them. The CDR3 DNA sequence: TGTGCCAGCAGTTTCAGGGAGGGCACTGAAGCTTTCTTT. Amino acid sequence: CASSFREGTEAFF.

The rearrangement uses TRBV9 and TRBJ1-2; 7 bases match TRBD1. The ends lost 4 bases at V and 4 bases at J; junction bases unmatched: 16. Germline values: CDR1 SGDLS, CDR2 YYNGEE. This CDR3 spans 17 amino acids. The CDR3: CASSLDPTSDRVYGYTF. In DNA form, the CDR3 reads TGTGCCAGCAGCCTCGATCCTACCTCAGACAGGGTCTATGGCTACACCTTC.

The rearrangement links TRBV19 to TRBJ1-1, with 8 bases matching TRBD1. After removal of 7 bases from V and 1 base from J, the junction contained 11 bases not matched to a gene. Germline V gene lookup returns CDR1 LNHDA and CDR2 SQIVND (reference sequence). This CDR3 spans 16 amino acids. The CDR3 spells CASTVGQGRRNTEAFF. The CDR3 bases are TGTGCCAGTACCGTCGGACAGGGACGGAGGAACACTGAAGCTTTCTTT.

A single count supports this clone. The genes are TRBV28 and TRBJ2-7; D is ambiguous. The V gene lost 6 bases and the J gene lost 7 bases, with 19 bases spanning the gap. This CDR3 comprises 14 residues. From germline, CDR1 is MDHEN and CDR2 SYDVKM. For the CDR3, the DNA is TGTGCCAGCAGCCTACCTTCCCACAAGGAGGAGCAGTACTTC. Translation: CASSLPSHKEEQYF.

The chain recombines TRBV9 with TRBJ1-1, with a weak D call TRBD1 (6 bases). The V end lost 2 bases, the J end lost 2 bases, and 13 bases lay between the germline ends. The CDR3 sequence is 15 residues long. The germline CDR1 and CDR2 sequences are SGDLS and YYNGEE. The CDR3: CASSVSPTGNTEAFF. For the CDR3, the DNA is TGTGCCAGCAGCGTCTCCCCGACAGGTAACACTGAAGCTTTCTTT.

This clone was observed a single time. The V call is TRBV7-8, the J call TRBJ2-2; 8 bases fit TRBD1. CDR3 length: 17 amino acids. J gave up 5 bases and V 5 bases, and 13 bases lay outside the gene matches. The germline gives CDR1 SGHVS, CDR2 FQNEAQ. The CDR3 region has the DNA TGTGCCAGCAGCAGAAGATGGGGACAGGCGGGAACCGGGGAGCTGTTTTTT. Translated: CASSRRWGQAGTGELFF.